This TCR beta chain originates from a study of cytomegalovirus exposure and HLA in healthy donors (dated by TCRdb to about 2017). For the wider study: In an earlier analysis of some 610 of the donors, around 300 Gb of sequence data and 117 million unique TCR beta sequences from about 179 million T cells were reported. Every discovery cohort repertoire had been produced on one sequencing platform. Typing coverage differed by locus: A, B, C, DRB1 and DQB1 were typed in roughly 629-630 donors, DQA1 in about 500, DPA1 in approximately 600, and DPB1 in 472. The T cell repertoires of 666 subjects were profiled by immunosequencing and related to cytomegalovirus serostatus. Both class I and class II loci were covered by HLA typing, at four-digit resolution. The study was designed to test whether signatures of past pathogen exposure could be identified by cataloging public T cell receptors. Besides the first cohort of under 700 subjects, a separate validation cohort made up of over 95 different subjects was used. Because of strong linkage in the cohort, 5 or 6 DR-DQ haplotypes were treated as single units for association and clustering. Alongside the repertoire data, information on donor age, sex, ethnicity and CMV serostatus was compiled. In the later analysis, no new phenotypic data were used to find candidate immune exposures; instead, reliance was placed on TCR beta sequences and their occurrence across donors. An earlier analysis of 587 of the donors used high-throughput TCR beta sequencing to judge whether each TCR beta V gene segment behaved as functional or pseudogenic. Across 300 to 500 genotyped donors of the cohort, an average of approximately 240,000 unique TCR beta nucleotide sequences per donor were sequenced, and 15% to 20% of those sequences were non-productive. An early release that covered around 590 HLA-typed donors contained about 300 gigabases of sequencing data and approximately 85 million unique TCR sequences. A later analysis re-examined previously published TCR beta repertoires from around 670 donors and added high-resolution HLA genotyping to investigate patterns of TCR occurrence. Of the 300 to 500 genotyped donors, roughly 76% were placed in the genetic ancestry cluster associated with self-reported Caucasian donors. A later genetic analysis used genome-wide SNP genotypes for about 60% of the roughly 700 donors, treating that subset as a discovery cohort. High-throughput TCR immunosequencing, statistical association of individual TCRs with disease status, and machine learning were combined to predict cytomegalovirus infection status. Here is what the overall study found, with its caveats: Cytomegalovirus status was reported to be diagnosed by the classifier with high specificity and sensitivity in both the original and validation cohorts. In a later analysis, most CMV-associated TCR beta chains were found to appear HLA-restricted, with HLA associations seemingly driven largely by CMV exposure. Over 15 rarely observed V segments, including chromosome 9 orphons, were excluded from the earlier analysis of about 500 of the donors because counts were too low. The only immune exposure information available for the cohort was CMV serostatus. The authors suggested that the approach could potentially be extended to other disease states and immunological phenotypes. In a later analysis, HLA-associated TCR beta chains showed more clonal expansion and lower generation probabilities than non-associated chains that were equally common. Only TCR beta chains were sequenced in this cohort, and the absence of alpha or paired-chain data limited detectable features. A further reported finding was that TCR beta sequences accurately predicted the HLA-A and HLA-B alleles for most subjects in the first cohort. In the study, approximately 150 TCR beta chains were listed as associated with cytomegalovirus. Most TCR sequences were seen in very few donors, while some public TCRs were found in many individuals. In a later analysis, some 17,000 TCR beta sequences were associated with specific HLA alleles at a false discovery rate of 0.05. In a later analysis, several top co-occurrence clusters were reported to appear linked to parvovirus B19, influenza, CMV and Epstein-Barr virus. The 87-base-pair reads could not distinguish some IMGT-functional V segments, including TRBV6-2 and TRBV6-3, so those segments were excluded. In an earlier analysis of more than 450 of the donors, most TCR beta V segments were observed in productive rearrangements about 87% or about 30% of the time, broadly matching IMGT annotations. In vitro tests confirmed that a few of the cytomegalovirus-associated TCR beta chains recognize cytomegalovirus antigens. An association between a missense DCLRE1C variant and V-gene and J-gene trimming of TCR beta chains was found in a later genetic analysis and replicated in an independent cohort. A group of highly shared sequence variants was considered likely to be a technical artifact of the sequencing pipeline. In a later analysis, the rate of TCR association differed among HLA loci, with DRB1 alleles having the most associated TCRs and HLA-C alleles having the fewest. Correlated functional status among segregating V segments might reflect linkage disequilibrium, but an unknown experimental factor could not be ruled out. In a later genetic analysis, fewer N-insertions in productive TCRs were reported among donors in an Asian-associated ancestry cluster than the roughly 640-donor mean. Strong co-occurrence of HLA alleles, especially DR and DQ, made assigning TCR associations to individual alleles difficult. Roughly uniform sequencing depth across donors was assumed in presence/absence analyses, although this assumption may not hold. Because HLA typing was unavailable for some donors at each locus, only the typed subset was used in association tests.

Libraries were constructed by the immunoSEQ multiplex PCR assay. A mixture of 60 forward primers for TCR Vbeta segments and 13 reverse primers for TCR Jbeta segments was used in the multiplex PCR. A multiplex PCR assay on genomic DNA amplified the CDR3 region of rearranged TCR beta genes. Amplified TCR beta libraries were sequenced as 87-base-pair reads on the Illumina HiSeq System. The study's own analysis went as follows. In a later analysis, around 80 million unique TCR beta chains were counted across the 500 to 700 repertoires, and around 11 million of these chains were shared by at least two donors. A nearest-neighbor algorithm error-corrected the raw reads and collapsed the reads into unique sequences, merging closely related sequences to remove PCR and sequencing errors. CDR3 sequences were aligned to IMGT reference sequences to assign V, D and J gene segments. For a sequence to be retained, at least a six-nucleotide match to both a V gene segment and a J gene segment was required. Rearrangements were called productive when the CDR3 lacked stop codons and stayed in frame with V and J; all others were non-productive. Following IMGT convention, CDR3 was defined as the stretch from the second conserved V-encoded cysteine to the conserved J-encoded phenylalanine. The earlier analysis of about 570 of the donors excluded any sequence lacking an unambiguous match to a single V gene segment. In an earlier analysis of 450 to 750 of the donors, a V segment was called functional when productive rearrangements were above 56.7%, and segregating when the standard deviation between donors exceeded 5%. A statistical classification framework was built for diagnosing cytomegalovirus status from the catalog of TCR beta chain sequences. In a later analysis, V and J genes were assigned by comparing TCR nucleotide sequences against IMGT/GENE-DB human TR gene sequences. The TCRdist pipeline was used in a later analysis to assign CDR3 sequences and most-parsimonious VDJ recombination scenarios. In a later analysis, every TCR beta chain was defined by the combination of its CDR3 amino acid sequence and its V-gene family, and reads without a unique V-gene family were dropped. As a way to deal with suspected cross-contamination and a sequencing artifact, a later analysis dropped 450 to 600 nucleotide sequences that were highly shared and had low generation probability. For each public chain, a later analysis derived a clonal expansion index from normalized ranks of inferred template counts within each repertoire. A later analysis computed generation probabilities with a VDJ recombination model fitted to out-of-frame rearrangements, and checked the results against IGoR. A later analysis scored TCR-TCR, TCR-HLA and TCR-CMV co-occurrence with hypergeometric tests, applying a repertoire-size bias correction to TCR pairs. A later analysis estimated false discovery rates by permuting HLA or CMV assignments 20 times. In a later analysis, co-occurring TCRs were grouped using DBSCAN, with TCRdist sequence similarity added in when clustering inside HLA-allele-positive subsets. Repertoires with fewer than 30,000 or more than 120,000 public chains were left out of co-occurrence clustering, as were four to six repertoires with anomalous nucleotide sharing. Entries here come from immuneACCESS through TCRdb and include only in-frame sequences with V and J called. Some clones fail to appear in such tables; in the studies checked, an unresolved V gene covers under half of the shortfall, and the cause of the remainder is unknown. The DNA gave D and trimming, while V, J and clone size come from that table. This sample lists 200,000 to 250,000 clones; around 79% were detected once. 1.5% to 2% of the sample rests with the top ten.

CDR1 LNHDA and CDR2 SQIVND were looked up in the germline V gene (reference sequence). The CDR3 holds 16 amino acids from the cysteine to the phenylalanine. Only CDR3 DNA remains: 48 bases, in frame from the first base. V lost 5 bases and J lost 0 bases; the stretch between them is 14 bases long. The cohort comprised approximately 700 healthy bone marrow donors. At the time of sampling, all cohort members were nominally healthy, though unrecorded immune exposures were likely present. The donor tested CMV seronegative, placing the donor among the approximately 360 seronegative members of the cohort. A peripheral blood sample was collected from each donor, and TCR beta sequencing was performed on peripheral blood mononuclear cells. The Qiagen DNeasy Blood Extraction Kit was used to extract genomic DNA from the blood cell samples. There are a few counts of this clone. Which antigen it targets is not known. Base qualities were left out, and no much larger clone turns up one base away.

This chain joins TRBV19 to TRBJ1-3, with the D gene not confidently named. The TCR comes from a man between 18 and 35 years old in good health and CMV-seronegative. Sequencing used PBMCs. The CDR3 amino acid sequence is: CASSLGAVRSGNTIYF. The bases are TGTGCCAGTAGTCTGGGCGCAGTGCGCTCTGGAAACACCATATATTTT.